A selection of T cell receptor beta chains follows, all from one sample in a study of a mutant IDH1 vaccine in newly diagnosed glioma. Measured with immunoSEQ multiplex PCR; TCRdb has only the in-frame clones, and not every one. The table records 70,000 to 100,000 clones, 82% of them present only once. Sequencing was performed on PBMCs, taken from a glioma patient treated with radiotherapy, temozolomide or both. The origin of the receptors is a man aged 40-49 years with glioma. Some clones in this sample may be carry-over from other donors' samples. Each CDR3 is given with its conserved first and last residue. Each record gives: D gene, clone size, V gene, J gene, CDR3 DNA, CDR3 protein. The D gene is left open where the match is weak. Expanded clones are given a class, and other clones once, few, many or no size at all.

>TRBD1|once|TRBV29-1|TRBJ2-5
TGCAGCGTTAGGGACAGGGTGGAGGAGACCCAGTACTTC
CSVRDRVEETQYF
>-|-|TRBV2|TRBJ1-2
TGTGCCAGCACAGACAGTCCTCTCAACTATGGCTACACCTTC
CASTDSPLNYGYTF
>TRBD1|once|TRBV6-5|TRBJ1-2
TGTGCCAGCGGGACAGGGGGGACGGGCTACACCTTC
CASGTGGTGYTF
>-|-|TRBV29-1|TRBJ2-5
TGCAGCGTTGAAGAGGCGGTCGTGGAGACCCAGTACTTC
CSVEEAVVETQYF
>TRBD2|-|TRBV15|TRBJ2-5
TGTGCCACCAGCAGAGAGCTAGCGGGGGGAGGAGAGACCCAGTACTTC
CATSRELAGGGETQYF
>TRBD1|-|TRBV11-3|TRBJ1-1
TGTGCCAGCAGCTCTGGACAGGGCGCGGCTTTCTTT
CASSSGQGAAFF
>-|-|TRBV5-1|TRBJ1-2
TGCGCCAGCAGCTTATCGGACGTGAGGGCCGATGGCTACACCTTC
CASSLSDVRADGYTF
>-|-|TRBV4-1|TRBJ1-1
TGCGCCAGCAGCCAAGGAGCGGGGGTCGTCACTGAAGCTTTCTTT
CASSQGAGVVTEAFF
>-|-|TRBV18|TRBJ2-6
TGTGCCAGCTCACCATCATTAGGTACTGGGGCCAACGTCCTGACTTTC
CASSPSLGTGANVLTF
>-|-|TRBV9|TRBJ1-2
TGTGCCAGCAGCCCGGTAGGGGGTCGTAGCTACACCTTC
CASSPVGGRSYTF
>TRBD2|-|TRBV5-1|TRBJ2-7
TGCGCCAGCAGCTCGGGGGGACTAGCGGTCTACGAGCAGTACTTC
CASSSGGLAVYEQYF
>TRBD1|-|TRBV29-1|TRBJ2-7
TGCAGCGTCGACAGGGACGGAGGCTACGAGCAGTACTTC
CSVDRDGGYEQYF
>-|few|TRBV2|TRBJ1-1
TGTGCCAGCAGTGAAACTAGCAGGAACACTGAAGCTTTCTTT
CASSETSRNTEAFF
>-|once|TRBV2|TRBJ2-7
TGTGCCTGCACAGGGAATTCGAACTCCTACGAGCAGTACTTC
CACTGNSNSYEQYF
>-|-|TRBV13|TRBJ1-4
TGTGCCAGCAGCCAAAGGGGAAAGACTAATGAAAAACTGTTTTTT
CASSQRGKTNEKLFF
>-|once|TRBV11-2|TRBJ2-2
TGTGCCAGCAGCCTGTGGTCGATGACCGGGGAGCTGTTTTTT
CASSLWSMTGELFF
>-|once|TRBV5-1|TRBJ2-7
TGCGCCAGCAGCTTTGGGGACTACGAGCAGTACTTC
CASSFGDYEQYF
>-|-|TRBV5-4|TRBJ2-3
TGTGCCAGCAGCGCCAGTTCACGAGGGGCCCTGGATAGCACAGATACGCAGTATTTT
CASSASSRGALDSTDTQYF
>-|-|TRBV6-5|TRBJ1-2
TGTGCCAGCCTTGGTCTACAGGGCGCAAACTATGGCTACACCTTC
CASLGLQGANYGYTF
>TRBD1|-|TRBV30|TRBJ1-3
TGTGCCTGGAGTGGCCGAGGGGGCGGTGGAAACACCATATATTTT
CAWSGRGGGGNTIYF
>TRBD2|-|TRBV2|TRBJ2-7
TGTGCCAGCAGTGAAGGGCGGGGGGGCTTCTTCGAGCAGTACTTC
CASSEGRGGFFEQYF
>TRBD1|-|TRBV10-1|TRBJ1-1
TGCGCCAGCGCTCCAGGGACAGTGAACACTGAAGCTTTCTTT
CASAPGTVNTEAFF
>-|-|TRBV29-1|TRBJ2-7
TGCAGCGTTGCCCCCACAGGGTCCGGAGAGCAGTACTTC
CSVAPTGSGEQYF
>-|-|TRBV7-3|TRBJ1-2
TGTGCCAGCAGCTTAGAGGGGGGATATGGCTACACCTTC
CASSLEGGYGYTF
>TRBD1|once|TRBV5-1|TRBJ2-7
TGCGCCAGCAGCCAGAGAAAGGGACAGGCTGTCTACGAGCAGTACTTC
CASSQRKGQAVYEQYF
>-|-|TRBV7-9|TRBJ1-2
TGTGCCAGCAGCCTCAGGGGTGGTACTAACTATGGCTACACCTTC
CASSLRGGTNYGYTF
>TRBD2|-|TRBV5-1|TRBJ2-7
TGCGCCAGCAGAGAGACCGGGACTAGCGAGTCCTACGAGCAGTACTTC
CASRETGTSESYEQYF
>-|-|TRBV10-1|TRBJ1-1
TGCGCCAGCAAACTGGGGCCGGGAACTGAAGCTTTCTTT
CASKLGPGTEAFF
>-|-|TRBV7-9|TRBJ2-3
TGTGCCAGCACCAGTGTAGATACGCAGTATTTT
CASTSVDTQYF
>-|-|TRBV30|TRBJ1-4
TGTGCCTGGAGTACAGGGTTTCGTGAAAAACTGTTTTTT
CAWSTGFREKLFF
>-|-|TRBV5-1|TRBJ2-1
TGCGCCAGCAGCTTGGAATCAGGGGAGAATGAGCAGTTCTTC
CASSLESGENEQFF
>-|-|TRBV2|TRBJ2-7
TGTGCCAGCAGTGTTGTCGCCTACGAGCAGTACTTC
CASSVVAYEQYF
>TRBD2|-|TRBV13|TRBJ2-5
TGTGCCAGCAGCGAAACTAGCGGGGGAGAGGGGACCCAGTACTTC
CASSETSGGEGTQYF
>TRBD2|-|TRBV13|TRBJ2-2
TGTGCCAGCAGCCTAAGCTCTAGCGGGGTCGGGGAGCTGTTTTTT
CASSLSSSGVGELFF
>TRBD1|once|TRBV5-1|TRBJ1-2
TGCGCCAGCAGCCCGGGGACAGCCGACTATGGCTACACCTTC
CASSPGTADYGYTF
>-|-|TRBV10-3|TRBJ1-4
TGTGCCATCAGTGATTGGGCAATAGGGGAAAAACTGTTTTTT
CAISDWAIGEKLFF
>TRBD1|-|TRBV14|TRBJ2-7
TGTGCCAGCAGCCCGAGGACAGGTTCCTACGAGCAGTACTTC
CASSPRTGSYEQYF
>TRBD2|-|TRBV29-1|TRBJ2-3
TGCAGCGTTGCGCGAGCGGGGGATAGCACAGATACGCAGTATTTT
CSVARAGDSTDTQYF
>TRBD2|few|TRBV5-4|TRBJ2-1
TGTGCCAGCAGCTTCGGGGGGGCAGCCAATGAGCAGTTCTTC
CASSFGGAANEQFF
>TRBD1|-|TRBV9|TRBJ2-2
TGTGCCAGCAGCGCAGAGACAGGGGCCACCGGGGAGCTGTTTTTT
CASSAETGATGELFF